This T cell receptor beta chain comes out of a study of control samples from healthy donors and cancer patients. Germline V gene data show CDR1 as SGHNT and CDR2 as YENEEA. V gave up 5 bases and J gave up 8 bases, with 10 bases separating them. This CDR3 has 13 residues. The table came from immunoSEQ multiplex PCR; TCRdb's copy has only in-frame clones and leaves some out. The sample holds 65,000 to 90,000 clones, around 87% seen once. This rearrangement joins TRBV11-3 to TRBJ1-6; D is ambiguous. The sample comprised blood. The receptor was isolated from a man aged 45 to 65 in good health. Here the CDR3 DNA reads TGTGCCAGCAGCGCCGGGCGGGATTCACCCCTCCACTTT. This translates into CASSAGRDSPLHF.